Listed below are T cell receptor beta chains from one sample, sequenced in a study of blood T cell repertoires in COVID-19. TCRdb's copy holds only in-frame clones and misses some; the assay was immunoSEQ multiplex PCR. The sample has about 260,000 clones, 87% seen once. Sequences were obtained from peripheral blood. The receptors shown here come from a woman between 45 and 60 years old who had recovered from COVID-19. Each CDR3 is given with its conserved first and last residue. The D gene is left open where the match is weak. Clone size is given for some rows only: seen once, a few or many times, or a class if the clone is expanded.

TRBJ1-1 | TRBV27 | TRBD1 | NA | TGTGCCAGCAGTTTCGGTACAGGGGTGGCCACTGAAGCTTTCTTT | CASSFGTGVATEAFF
TRBJ2-7 | TRBV6-5 | NA | NA | TGTGCCAGCAGTCGAGGACAAGCCTACGAGCAGTACTTC | CASSRGQAYEQYF
TRBJ2-3 | TRBV5-4 | NA | NA | TGTGCCAGCACCCGGAGAGGAACAGATACGCAGTATTTT | CASTRRGTDTQYF
TRBJ2-7 | TRBV7-2 | TRBD2 | once | TGTGCCAGCAGCCCACGGGACTACCTCTACGAGCAGTACTTC | CASSPRDYLYEQYF
TRBJ2-2 | TRBV9 | TRBD2 | once | TGTGCCAGCAGCGTTCACGATCTAGCGGGGTCGAACACCGGGGAGCTGTTTTTT | CASSVHDLAGSNTGELFF
TRBJ1-2 | TRBV5-5 | NA | NA | TGTGCCAGCAGGGTGTCCGGGACACCTACCCTCTATGGCTACACCTTC | CASRVSGTPTLYGYTF
TRBJ1-4 | TRBV7-9 | TRBD1 | NA | TGTGCCAGCAGCTCCGGGACAGCCCATGAAAAACTGTTTTTT | CASSSGTAHEKLFF
TRBJ1-1 | TRBV6-5 | TRBD1 | NA | TGTGCCAGCAGTTACGATCAGGGGGTGATGAACACTGAAGCTTTCTTT | CASSYDQGVMNTEAFF
TRBJ1-1 | TRBV6-5 | NA | NA | TGTGCCAGCACACTTGAGTTTAACACTGAAGCTTTCTTT | CASTLEFNTEAFF
TRBJ1-1 | TRBV25-1 | NA | NA | TGTGCCAGCAGGGAGGGGTATGGCGCTTTCTTT | CASREGYGAFF
TRBJ2-3 | TRBV6-5 | NA | few | TGTGCCAGCGGCTTAACAGGTTCTAGCACAGATACGCAGTATTTT | CASGLTGSSTDTQYF
TRBJ2-1 | TRBV14 | TRBD2 | few | TGTGCCAGCAGTGCAAGCGGGGGGGCCTCTAATGAGCAGTTCTTC | CASSASGGASNEQFF
TRBJ1-1 | TRBV19 | TRBD1 | NA | TGTGCCAGTAGCCCCTCAGGGGGAAGAAGGGACACTGAAGCTTTCTTT | CASSPSGGRRDTEAFF
TRBJ1-1 | TRBV27 | TRBD1 | NA | TGTGCCACACACACAGGGGCGGGTTACACTGAAGCTTTCTTT | CATHTGAGYTEAFF
TRBJ1-2 | TRBV7-9 | TRBD1 | NA | TGTGCCAGCAGCTTATATAGGACAGGGGGTCTCCCCTATGGCTACACCTTC | CASSLYRTGGLPYGYTF
TRBJ2-5 | TRBV10-3 | NA | NA | TGTGCCATCAGCCAGAATGAAGAGACCCAGTACTTC | CAISQNEETQYF
TRBJ1-2 | TRBV5-1 | TRBD1 | NA | TGCGCCAGCAGCCAAGAGGGGGCCGGGGGCTACACCTTC | CASSQEGAGGYTF
TRBJ1-4 | TRBV5-1 | TRBD1 | few | TGCGCCAGCAGCTTACAGGGGAATTTAGGTGAAAAACTGTTTTTT | CASSLQGNLGEKLFF
TRBJ1-1 | TRBV2 | TRBD1 | NA | TGTGCCAGCAGTAAACGGACAGGGGCTAACACTGAAGCTTTCTTT | CASSKRTGANTEAFF
TRBJ2-3 | TRBV4-3 | NA | NA | TGCGCCAGCAGCCAAGATCTCGTGCGGGGCGCAGATACGCAGTATTTT | CASSQDLVRGADTQYF
TRBJ1-6 | TRBV13 | TRBD1 | NA | TGTGCCAGCAGCTTAGCAGCGGACAGGGTCGGATCACCCCTCCACTTT | CASSLAADRVGSPLHF
TRBJ2-7 | TRBV2 | NA | NA | TGTGCCAGCAGTGAAGGGGCCCACGAGCAGTACTTC | CASSEGAHEQYF
TRBJ2-7 | TRBV23-1 | TRBD1 | NA | TGCGCCAGCAGTCAATCGGTTCCTGGGACAGGGAATCACGAGCAGTACTTC | CASSQSVPGTGNHEQYF
TRBJ1-1 | TRBV28 | NA | NA | TGTGCCAGCAGTCAAAGACAGACTGAAGCTTTCTTT | CASSQRQTEAFF
TRBJ1-1 | TRBV5-1 | TRBD1 | NA | TGCGCCAGCAGGACCGGGACAGGGGACACTGAAGCTTTCTTT | CASRTGTGDTEAFF
TRBJ1-1 | TRBV4-2 | TRBD1 | NA | TGTGCCAGCAGCCAAACAGGGGGCTTTGCGACTGAAGCTTTCTTT | CASSQTGGFATEAFF
TRBJ1-2 | TRBV6-5 | NA | NA | TGTGCCAGCAGCTTCAGCGGGGCAGGACTTGGCTACACCTTC | CASSFSGAGLGYTF
TRBJ1-4 | TRBV19 | NA | NA | TGTGCCAGTAGTGTAGCGACCTCTCGGGGGGAAAAACTGTTTTTT | CASSVATSRGEKLFF
TRBJ1-3 | TRBV5-6 | NA | NA | TGTGCCAGCAGCGTTCCGGGACAACCCTCTGGAAACACCATATATTTT | CASSVPGQPSGNTIYF
TRBJ1-4 | TRBV24-1 | TRBD1 | NA | TGTGCCACCAGTGATTCGAGGACAGGGAATCCTGAAAAACTGTTTTTT | CATSDSRTGNPEKLFF
TRBJ2-7 | TRBV7-9 | TRBD1 | NA | TGTGCCAGCAGCTTTGGGGCGATGACAGGGTCCTACGAGCAGTACTTC | CASSFGAMTGSYEQYF
TRBJ1-2 | TRBV6-1 | NA | NA | TGTGCCAGCAGTGAAGCGCTCAGTAACTATGGCTACACCTTC | CASSEALSNYGYTF
TRBJ2-1 | TRBV5-1 | NA | NA | TGCGCCAGCAGAAGCCAGGGCACCTACAATGAGCAGTTCTTC | CASRSQGTYNEQFF
TRBJ2-5 | TRBV7-9 | TRBD1 | NA | TGTGCCAGCAGCTTAAAACGGGACAGGGGAAGGGGACGTGAGACCCAGTACTTC | CASSLKRDRGRGRETQYF
TRBJ2-5 | TRBV7-3 | NA | NA | TGTGCCAGCAGTACTCACTCTAAGACGGGGCAAGAGACCCAGTACTTC | CASSTHSKTGQETQYF
TRBJ1-6 | TRBV5-6 | NA | NA | TGTGCCAGCAGCTCGGTTAGTAATTCACCCCTCCACTTT | CASSSVSNSPLHF
TRBJ2-2 | TRBV4-1 | TRBD2 | NA | TGCGCCAGCGAAAGTAGCGGGAGGGCCAACACCGGGGAGCTGTTTTTT | CASESSGRANTGELFF
TRBJ2-7 | TRBV27 | NA | once | TGTGCCAGCAGTTTATACGGTACGCAGGGTGAGTACGAGCAGTACTTC | CASSLYGTQGEYEQYF
TRBJ1-1 | TRBV30 | NA | NA | TGTGCCTCGGTAATCCAGCGGAGGGAAGCTTTCTTT | CASVIQRREAFF
TRBJ1-5 | TRBV19 | TRBD1 | NA | TGTGCCAGTACCCCTATTACAGGGGGGGGCAATCAGCCCCAGCATTTT | CASTPITGGGNQPQHF
TRBJ2-1 | TRBV29-1 | NA | once | TGCAGCGTTGAGGGGGGAAGTTCAGCCTACAATGAGCAGTTCTTC | CSVEGGSSAYNEQFF
TRBJ2-1 | TRBV28 | NA | NA | TGTGCCGGGGGCGACATCTACAATGAGCAGTTCTTC | CAGGDIYNEQFF
TRBJ2-7 | TRBV27 | TRBD1 | few | TGTGCCAGCAGTTTGCAGGGGGCCAACTACGAGCAGTACTTC | CASSLQGANYEQYF
TRBJ2-7 | TRBV11-2 | NA | once | TGTGCCAGCAGCTACGGACCGACGGGGTCGAGAAGGTACGAGCAGTACTTC | CASSYGPTGSRRYEQYF
TRBJ2-1 | TRBV7-2 | TRBD1 | NA | TGTGCCAGCAGTCCCGAGGACAGGGGTAGGAATGAGCAGTTCTTC | CASSPEDRGRNEQFF
TRBJ1-5 | TRBV7-3 | NA | NA | TGTGCCAGCAGCGCCCAGGGTAGGGATCAGCCCCAGCATTTT | CASSAQGRDQPQHF
TRBJ1-1 | TRBV5-6 | NA | NA | TGTGCCAGCAGGTCCTATCAGCCAGGGAAGGACACTGAAGCTTTCTTT | CASRSYQPGKDTEAFF
TRBJ1-6 | TRBV2 | TRBD1 | NA | TGTGCCAGCAGTGAATGGACAGGGCAGGAGCCCCTCCACTTT | CASSEWTGQEPLHF
TRBJ1-2 | TRBV27 | TRBD1 | NA | TGTGCCAGCCGTAAAGGGGGCATGGACTATGGCTACACCTTC | CASRKGGMDYGYTF
TRBJ2-4 | TRBV28 | NA | NA | TGTGCCAGCAGCCACAGGGGAGGTCAGTACTTC | CASSHRGGQYF
TRBJ2-6 | TRBV18 | NA | NA | TGTGCCACCATGAGCTCTGGGGCCAACGTCCTGACTTTC | CATMSSGANVLTF
TRBJ1-5 | TRBV19 | TRBD1 | few | TGTGCCAGTAGTCCGTCCCGTTGGGGGACAGGGCGGGAAGGGAGCAATCAGCCCCAGCATTTT | CASSPSRWGTGREGSNQPQHF
TRBJ1-1 | TRBV12-3/TRBV12-4 | TRBD1 | NA | TGTGCCAGCAGTCGGGACAGTGGGACTGAAGCTTTCTTT | CASSRDSGTEAFF
TRBJ2-5 | TRBV7-2 | NA | once | TGTGCCAGCAGCCCAGAGGGAGGAACCCAGTACTTC | CASSPEGGTQYF
TRBJ1-2 | TRBV10-3 | NA | once | TGTGCCATCGGAGCTCCGGCAGGAGGCTATGGCTACACCTTC | CAIGAPAGGYGYTF
TRBJ1-2 | TRBV28 | NA | NA | TGTGCCAGCACCCAGGAAGCAGCTGGCTACACCTTC | CASTQEAAGYTF
TRBJ2-7 | TRBV5-1 | TRBD2 | NA | TGCGCCAGCAGCTTGGTTGCGGGGGGGACCTACGAGCAGTACTTC | CASSLVAGGTYEQYF
TRBJ1-3 | TRBV4-2 | NA | NA | TGTGCCAGCAGCCCAAGAAATTGGGGCAGTTCTGGAAACACCATATATTTT | CASSPRNWGSSGNTIYF
TRBJ2-1 | TRBV30 | TRBD1 | NA | TGTGCCTGGAACGTACTCGACTCAGGGGGAAATGAGCAGTTCTTC | CAWNVLDSGGNEQFF